Listed below are T cell receptor beta chains from one sample, sequenced in a study of control samples from healthy donors and cancer patients. The table came from immunoSEQ multiplex PCR; TCRdb's copy has only in-frame clones and leaves some out. The table shows 80,000 or so clones, with roughly 94% occurring only once. Sequencing used blood. These receptors were obtained from a woman in her thirties or forties in good health. CDR3s include the opening cysteine and the closing phenylalanine or tryptophan. Each record gives: clone size, V gene, D gene, J gene, CDR3 protein, CDR3 DNA. The D gene is left open where the match is weak. Only part of the rows carry a size: once, few, many, or a class if the clone is expanded.

clone_size: .; v_call: TRBV6-5; d_call: .; j_call: TRBJ1-2; cdr3_aa: CASSYSRGLYGYTF; cdr3_nt: TGTGCCAGCAGTTACTCGAGAGGGCTCTATGGCTACACCTTC
clone_size: .; v_call: TRBV12-3/TRBV12-4; d_call: .; j_call: TRBJ1-2; cdr3_aa: CASSLTSNYGYTF; cdr3_nt: TGTGCCAGCAGTTTAACGAGTAACTATGGCTACACCTTC
clone_size: .; v_call: TRBV24-1; d_call: TRBD2; j_call: TRBJ2-3; cdr3_aa: CATSDLDSAGGYPSSTDTQYF; cdr3_nt: TGTGCCACCAGTGATTTGGATTCGGCGGGAGGCTACCCATCTAGCACAGATACGCAGTATTTT
clone_size: .; v_call: TRBV28; d_call: .; j_call: TRBJ1-6; cdr3_aa: CASSFKSPLHF; cdr3_nt: TGTGCCAGCAGTTTTAAGTCACCCCTCCACTTT
clone_size: .; v_call: TRBV2; d_call: .; j_call: TRBJ2-7; cdr3_aa: CASSEQGWNYEQYF; cdr3_nt: TGTGCCAGCAGTGAACAGGGTTGGAACTACGAGCAGTACTTC
clone_size: .; v_call: TRBV2; d_call: TRBD1; j_call: TRBJ1-1; cdr3_aa: CASSEQGQVNTEAFF; cdr3_nt: TGTGCCAGCAGCGAGCAGGGACAGGTGAACACTGAAGCTTTCTTT
clone_size: .; v_call: TRBV7-2; d_call: TRBD1; j_call: TRBJ1-5; cdr3_aa: CASSLRQGHQPQHF; cdr3_nt: TGTGCCAGCAGTCTCCGACAGGGACATCAGCCCCAGCATTTT
clone_size: .; v_call: TRBV19; d_call: TRBD2; j_call: TRBJ2-4; cdr3_aa: CASRSGGENIQYF; cdr3_nt: TGTGCCAGTAGAAGCGGGGGGGAAAACATTCAGTACTTC
clone_size: once; v_call: TRBV4-1; d_call: TRBD1; j_call: TRBJ1-1; cdr3_aa: CASSQAGTGGTEAFF; cdr3_nt: TGCGCCAGCAGCCAAGCCGGGACAGGGGGCACTGAAGCTTTCTTT
clone_size: .; v_call: TRBV7-2; d_call: .; j_call: TRBJ1-5; cdr3_aa: CASSLNGRGNNQPQHF; cdr3_nt: TGTGCCAGCAGCTTAAACGGGAGGGGAAATAATCAGCCCCAGCATTTT
clone_size: .; v_call: TRBV12-3/TRBV12-4; d_call: .; j_call: TRBJ1-1; cdr3_aa: CASSGVTEAFF; cdr3_nt: TGTGCCAGCAGTGGTGTCACTGAAGCTTTCTTT
clone_size: few; v_call: TRBV12-5; d_call: .; j_call: TRBJ1-1; cdr3_aa: CASGDVPQNTEAFF; cdr3_nt: TGTGCTAGTGGGGACGTACCCCAGAACACTGAAGCTTTCTTT
clone_size: .; v_call: TRBV28; d_call: .; j_call: TRBJ2-1; cdr3_aa: CASSFPRVGSDEQFF; cdr3_nt: TGTGCCAGCAGTTTCCCTCGTGTGGGGAGCGATGAGCAGTTCTTC
clone_size: .; v_call: TRBV10-2; d_call: TRBD2; j_call: TRBJ2-1; cdr3_aa: CASSEGASGSNEQFF; cdr3_nt: TGCGCCAGCAGTGAGGGGGCTAGCGGGAGCAATGAGCAGTTCTTC
clone_size: .; v_call: TRBV12-3/TRBV12-4; d_call: .; j_call: TRBJ1-2; cdr3_aa: CASTWRDSNGYTF; cdr3_nt: TGTGCCAGTACATGGCGAGACAGCAATGGCTACACCTTC
clone_size: .; v_call: TRBV12-5; d_call: TRBD1; j_call: TRBJ2-5; cdr3_aa: CASARQGQETQYF; cdr3_nt: TGTGCTAGTGCCCGACAGGGGCAAGAGACCCAGTACTTC
clone_size: .; v_call: TRBV3-1/TRBV3-2; d_call: .; j_call: TRBJ1-1; cdr3_aa: CASSHVKRGGEAFF; cdr3_nt: TGTGCCAGCAGCCACGTGAAAAGAGGGGGTGAAGCTTTCTTT
clone_size: once; v_call: TRBV2; d_call: .; j_call: TRBJ2-3; cdr3_aa: CASSSGRFTDTQYF; cdr3_nt: TGTGCCAGCAGTTCGGGCAGGTTCACAGATACGCAGTATTTT
clone_size: .; v_call: TRBV13; d_call: .; j_call: TRBJ1-6; cdr3_aa: CASSLGAGRHYNSPLHF; cdr3_nt: TGTGCCAGCAGCTTAGGTGCAGGGCGCCACTATAATTCACCCCTCCACTTT
clone_size: .; v_call: TRBV6-2/TRBV6-3; d_call: .; j_call: TRBJ1-5; cdr3_aa: CASSPSGAGESNQPQHF; cdr3_nt: TGTGCCAGCAGCCCTTCGGGGGCCGGGGAAAGCAATCAGCCCCAGCATTTT
clone_size: .; v_call: TRBV11-2; d_call: .; j_call: TRBJ1-1; cdr3_aa: CASSPRGQDTEAFF; cdr3_nt: TGTGCCAGCAGCCCTCGCGGCCAGGACACTGAAGCTTTCTTT
clone_size: .; v_call: TRBV5-1; d_call: .; j_call: TRBJ1-5; cdr3_aa: CASSLAPGSSNQPQHF; cdr3_nt: TGCGCCAGCAGCTTGGCCCCAGGGTCGAGCAATCAGCCCCAGCATTTT
clone_size: .; v_call: TRBV6-4; d_call: .; j_call: TRBJ2-2; cdr3_aa: CASSDSSANTGELFF; cdr3_nt: TGTGCCAGCAGTGACTCGAGCGCGAACACCGGGGAGCTGTTTTTT
clone_size: .; v_call: TRBV10-3; d_call: .; j_call: TRBJ1-5; cdr3_aa: CAISGGTNQPQHF; cdr3_nt: TGTGCCATCAGTGGTGGGACCAATCAGCCCCAGCATTTT
clone_size: .; v_call: TRBV9; d_call: .; j_call: TRBJ1-6; cdr3_aa: CASSVGVVNSPLHF; cdr3_nt: TGTGCCAGCAGCGTAGGAGTCGTAAATTCACCCCTCCACTTT
clone_size: few; v_call: TRBV24-1; d_call: .; j_call: TRBJ2-3; cdr3_aa: CATRDQSTDTQYF; cdr3_nt: TGTGCCACCAGGGACCAAAGCACAGATACGCAGTATTTT
clone_size: once; v_call: TRBV4-1; d_call: .; j_call: TRBJ1-5; cdr3_aa: CASSQEGEVNQPQHF; cdr3_nt: TGCGCCAGCAGCCAAGAGGGGGAGGTCAATCAGCCCCAGCATTTT
clone_size: .; v_call: TRBV5-1; d_call: .; j_call: TRBJ2-5; cdr3_aa: CASSFGGYQETQYF; cdr3_nt: TGCGCCAGCAGCTTCGGAGGGTACCAAGAGACCCAGTACTTC
clone_size: .; v_call: TRBV15; d_call: TRBD2; j_call: TRBJ2-1; cdr3_aa: CATSSTFLAGGYNEQFF; cdr3_nt: TGTGCCACCAGCAGTACCTTCTTAGCGGGAGGGTACAATGAGCAGTTCTTC
clone_size: .; v_call: TRBV19; d_call: .; j_call: TRBJ2-2; cdr3_aa: CASSPMWGAAGELFF; cdr3_nt: TGTGCCAGTAGCCCGATGTGGGGGGCGGCCGGGGAGCTGTTTTTT
clone_size: few; v_call: TRBV7-2; d_call: .; j_call: TRBJ1-4; cdr3_aa: CASSLGSQGDEKLFF; cdr3_nt: TGTGCCAGCAGCTTAGGCTCCCAGGGCGACGAAAAACTGTTTTTT
clone_size: .; v_call: TRBV18; d_call: .; j_call: TRBJ1-2; cdr3_aa: CASSAQDSYGYTF; cdr3_nt: TGTGCCAGCTCAGCTCAGGACAGCTATGGCTACACCTTC